A selection of T cell receptor beta chains follows, all from one sample in a study of cytomegalovirus exposure and HLA in healthy donors. Only in-frame clones appear in the TCRdb table, and some are missing; sequencing was by immunoSEQ multiplex PCR. The sample yields approximately 73,000 clones, roughly three quarters seen once. Sequencing input: PBMCs. The receptors shown here come from a woman in her 40s in good health and CMV-seropositive. Each CDR3 is given with its conserved first and last residue. Each record gives: D gene, clone size, V gene, J gene, CDR3 protein, CDR3 DNA. The D gene is left open where the match is weak. Part of the rows lack a size; the others show once, few, many or a class for expanded clones.

>TRBD1|NA|TRBV6-5|TRBJ1-1
CASTTGGAAFF
TGTGCCAGCACTACAGGGGGCGCCGCTTTCTTT
>NA|NA|TRBV7-2|TRBJ2-1
CASSLPGNEQFF
TGTGCCAGCAGCTTACCCGGCAATGAGCAGTTCTTC
>NA|NA|TRBV29-1|TRBJ1-1
CSVDPTNTEAFF
TGCAGCGTTGACCCGACAAACACTGAAGCTTTCTTT
>NA|NA|TRBV2|TRBJ1-4
CASSEGGTGNEKLFF
TGTGCCAGCAGTGAAGGCGGGACGGGGAATGAAAAACTGTTTTTT
>NA|NA|TRBV6-1|TRBJ2-3
CASSLVDTQYF
TGTGCCAGCAGCCTAGTAGATACGCAGTATTTT
>TRBD1|NA|TRBV29-1|TRBJ2-6
CSVPSGQGGANVLTF
TGCAGCGTCCCGTCGGGACAGGGCGGGGCCAACGTCCTGACTTTC
>TRBD2|NA|TRBV27|TRBJ2-7
CASSLSGPGLAGLTYEQYF
TGTGCCAGCAGTTTATCGGGACCGGGACTAGCGGGCCTAACCTACGAGCAGTACTTC
>NA|NA|TRBV10-3|TRBJ1-6
CAISGRGPYSPLHF
TGTGCCATCAGCGGCCGCGGGCCCTATTCACCCCTCCACTTT
>TRBD1|NA|TRBV5-1|TRBJ2-7
CASSLGQGVLSYEQYF
TGCGCCAGCAGCTTGGGACAGGGGGTACTCTCCTACGAGCAGTACTTC
>NA|NA|TRBV1|TRBJ2-1
CTSSQVKTGEGTYNEQFF
TGCACCAGCAGCCAAGTTAAAACAGGGGAAGGGACCTACAATGAGCAGTTCTTC
>NA|NA|TRBV7-2|TRBJ2-7
CASSLAESYEQYF
TGTGCCAGCAGCTTAGCGGAGTCCTACGAGCAGTACTTC
>NA|NA|TRBV6-5|TRBJ1-2
CASSYHGAGVGYTF
TGTGCCAGCAGTTACCATGGGGCAGGGGTCGGCTACACCTTC
>NA|few|TRBV5-1|TRBJ2-1
CASSPRSAYNEQFF
TGCGCCAGCAGCCCGCGGTCAGCCTACAATGAGCAGTTCTTC
>TRBD2|NA|TRBV28|TRBJ2-7
CASSSQTSGEQYF
TGTGCCAGCAGTTCTCAGACTAGCGGCGAGCAGTACTTC
>TRBD1|NA|TRBV28|TRBJ1-5
CASRQKWTGIKVGQPQHF
TGTGCCAGCAGGCAAAAGTGGACAGGGATTAAGGTCGGTCAGCCCCAGCATTTT
>NA|once|TRBV27|TRBJ2-1
CASSSDNFEQFF
TGTGCCAGCTCATCGGACAACTTTGAGCAGTTCTTC
>NA|NA|TRBV15|TRBJ1-1
CATSRDQGMNTEAFF
TGTGCCACCAGCAGGGACCAGGGGATGAACACTGAAGCTTTCTTT
>TRBD1|NA|TRBV30|TRBJ1-6
CAWSSRQGAWSPLHF
TGTGCCTGGAGTAGCCGACAGGGGGCTTGGTCACCCCTCCACTTT
>NA|few|TRBV5-6|TRBJ1-1
CASTTGWNTEAFF
TGTGCCAGCACCACCGGGTGGAACACTGAAGCTTTCTTT
>NA|NA|TRBV9|TRBJ1-3
CASNGPSSGNTIYF
TGTGCCAGCAATGGGCCGAGCTCTGGAAACACCATATATTTT
>NA|NA|TRBV5-6|TRBJ2-1
CASSLGEWLILHHEQFF
TGTGCCAGCAGCTTGGGAGAGTGGCTAATACTACACCATGAGCAGTTCTTC
>NA|NA|TRBV5-6|TRBJ1-5
CASSTTSRGGRDQPQHF
TGTGCCAGCAGCACTACCAGCAGAGGAGGGAGGGACCAGCCCCAGCATTTT